The clone carrying this TCR beta chain was detected ten times or more. Its antigen is as yet unknown. Looked up from germline, CDR1 is SNHLY and CDR2 is FYNNEI. The CDR3 is 10 amino acids. The V end lost 10 bases, the J end lost 5 bases, and 8 bases lay between the germline ends. Time point of the sample: persistent/refractory GD, antithyroid drugs over 5 years with positive TRAb. TCR sequences were obtained from RNA taken from PBMCs. Arm-PCR of CDR3 regions and iRepertoire HTBI primers were used to build TCR beta libraries. Via MiXCR, TCRdb re-called the multiplex PCR reads, giving one row per CDR3 protein. Here the sample spans roughly 300,000 distinct CDR3 sequences, around a fifth being singletons. The data were obtained in a study of regulatory T cells in long-lasting Graves disease. Whole-study findings and limits: Among samples with persistent disease, TRBV28, TRBJ1-2 and TRBJ2-5 were favored.

This TCR was sampled from a female donor with Graves disease. Material: peripheral blood mononuclear cells (PBMCs), obtained when the disease was refractory, from a patient treated with antithyroid drugs. The gene calls are TRBV2 and TRBJ2-5; the D gene is possibly TRBD2 (5 bases). The CDR3 loop reads CATRGETQYF. The CDR3 DNA reads TGTGCCACCCGAGGGGAGACCCAGTACTTC.